Below, 27 T cell receptor beta chains from the same sample are listed, as sequenced in a study of Ad26.COV2.S vaccination and SARS-CoV-2 variants (dated by TCRdb to the early 2020s). This specimen's treatment or condition label, interpreted: around 19 received Ad26.COV2.S at low or high dose, single or two shots; several received placebo; per-sample allocation not given. For vaccine and placebo recipients, the sequenced repertoires came from samples collected on day 63 after the first injection. Libraries were made using the immunoSEQ multiplex PCR assay. TCRdb carries this immuneACCESS record with in-frame sequences only. Its versions omit some clonotypes, under half of them owing to an unresolved V gene in the studies checked, with the rest unexplained. This sample gives hundreds of thousands of clones in total; 92% of them show up just once. Together, the top ten hold more than 1.5% of the sample.

The source material was peripheral blood, sampled in a trial of Ad26.COV2.S vaccine versus placebo. The receptors shown here come from a person aged 18 to 59 who received the Ad26.COV2.S COVID-19 vaccine or a placebo.

The chain combines TRBV7-6 with TRBJ2-6; D is ambiguous. This CDR3 is built from 15 residues. Germline assignment: CDR1 SGHVS and CDR2 FNYEAQ. The V end lost 1 base, the J end lost 4 bases, and 8 bases lay between the germline ends. CDR3 region: CASSLGPPGANVLTF. In nucleotides, the CDR3 is TGTGCCAGCAGCTTAGGTCCTCCCGGGGCCAACGTCCTGACTTTC.

DNA of the CDR3: TGCGCCAGCAGCTTGGGCGATGTCACAGATACGCAGTATTTT. Amino acids: CASSLGDVTDTQYF. The J gene is TRBJ2-3, the V gene TRBV5-1; no reliable D call. Trimming pared 0 bases from V and 2 bases from J, leaving 7 bases between. The germline V gene has CDR1 SGHRS and CDR2 YFSETQ. There are 14 residues in the CDR3.

The CDR3 DNA follows: TGTGCCAGCAGCTTAAAGGGGGCTGGTTCACCCCTCCACTTT. The encoded protein is CASSLKGAGSPLHF. V usage is TRBV7-2 and J usage is TRBJ1-6, with 7 positions matching TRBD1. V lost 2 bases, J lost 9 bases, and 4 bases stayed unmatched. CDR1 and CDR2 from the germline V gene are SGHTA and FQGNSA. This CDR3 has 14 residues.

This chain joins TRBV7-9 and TRBJ2-5, with D tentatively TRBD1 (6 bases). Germline assignment: CDR1 SEHNR and CDR2 FQNEAQ (reference sequence). CDR3 length: 17 amino acids. Trimming shortened V by 3 bases and J by 2 bases, and 19 bases separated the two germline ends. This chain's CDR3 is CASSFGAVDRAQETQYF. The DNA of the CDR3 is TGTGCCAGCAGCTTCGGGGCCGTGGACAGAGCGCAAGAGACCCAGTACTTC.

The gene calls are TRBV27 and TRBJ2-2; TRBD2 matches 8 bases. The ends lost 0 bases at V and 2 bases at J; junction bases unmatched: 5. The CDR3 extends over 17 amino acids. Germline CDR1 is MNHEY and CDR2 is SMNVEV (reference sequence). The chain's CDR3 is CASSLSKVAGNTGELFF. DNA of the CDR3: TGTGCCAGCAGTTTATCGAAGGTAGCGGGAAACACCGGGGAGCTGTTTTTT.

The V call is TRBV10-1, the J call TRBJ1-2; D might be TRBD1 (5 bases). Trimming removed 4 bases from V and 0 bases from J, with 12 bases in between. The CDR3 length is 15 residues. Germline V gives CDR1 WNHNN, CDR2 SYGVQD (reference sequence). The CDR3 loop reads CASSAGTGANYGYTF. The DNA of the CDR3 is TGCGCCAGCAGTGCAGGGACGGGAGCTAACTATGGCTACACCTTC.

The chain has TRBV9 and TRBJ1-5; D is unresolved. The germline V gene has CDR1 SGDLS and CDR2 YYNGEE. Between the trimmed V and J ends, which lost 2 bases and 4 bases, there was a span of 7 bases. This CDR3 contains 13 residues. CDR3 protein: CASSVSVNQPQHF. The CDR3 nucleotides read TGTGCCAGCAGCGTCTCAGTTAATCAGCCCCAGCATTTT.

This chain links TRBV7-6 with TRBJ2-7; D unclear. This CDR3 is 14 amino acids long. Germline V gene sequence: CDR1 SGHVS, CDR2 FNYEAQ. The germline V and J ends were trimmed by 2 bases and 6 bases, with 14 bases remaining between them. In DNA form, the CDR3 reads TGTGCCAGCAGCTTAACTCCAGGTTCGAGCGAGCAGTACTTC. It yields the protein CASSLTPGSSEQYF.

J is TRBJ2-7 and V is TRBV19; D not resolved. The CDR3 consists of 14 residues. The V and J ends lost 3 bases and 4 bases respectively, with 13 bases between them. Germline V lookup: CDR1 LNHDA, CDR2 SQIVND (reference sequence). The CDR3 region is CASSMALDGYEQYF. CDR3 nucleotides: TGTGCCAGTAGTATGGCTTTAGATGGGTACGAGCAGTACTTC.

J is TRBJ2-5 and V is TRBV7-2, with D perhaps matching TRBD2 (7 bases). The CDR3 loop spans 18 amino acids. Trimming shortened V by 0 bases and J by 2 bases, and 19 bases separated the two germline ends. Germline CDR1 reads SGHTA; CDR2 reads FQGNSA. CDR3 sequence (DNA): TGTGCCAGCAGCTTAGCGCACCGGGGGGCCGAAGGGCAAGAGACCCAGTACTTC. It encodes CASSLAHRGAEGQETQYF.

The CDR3 reads CASSGGQAANVLTF. CDR3 DNA sequence: TGTGCCAGCAGTGGGGGACAAGCGGCCAACGTCCTGACTTTC. The chain has TRBV2 and TRBJ2-6; a weak D match, TRBD1 (6 bases). Germline V gene lookup returns CDR1 SNHLY and CDR2 FYNNEI. V lost 4 bases, J lost 6 bases, and 10 bases lay in between. CDR3 size: 14 residues. Based on the CDR3 plus reference TRBV2 and TRBJ2-6, the full variable domain is EPEVTQTPSHQVTQMGQEVILRCVPISNHLYFYWYRQILGQKVEFLVSFYNNEISEKSEIFDDQFSVERPDGSNFTLKIRSTKLEDSAMYFCASSGGQAANVLTFGAGSRLTVL.

The chain employs TRBV21-1 and TRBJ1-1. TRBV21-1 is flagged as a pseudogene. There are 14 residues in the CDR3. The CDR3 loop reads CASSTMLMNTEAFF. Written as DNA, the CDR3 is TGTGCCAGCAGCACAATGTTAATGAACACTGAAGCTTTCTTT.

CDR3 DNA: TGTGCCAGCAGCTTAGTCCCGGGACTAGCGGGGGGGAGGGAGACCCAGTACTTC. Its protein product is CASSLVPGLAGGRETQYF. This chain joins TRBV7-2 and TRBJ2-5; 16 bases line up with TRBD2. CDR1 is SGHTA, CDR2 FQGNSA, per germline. This CDR3 has 18 residues. Germline trimming cut 1 base from V and 5 bases from J; bases unmatched to any gene: 7.

This chain connects TRBV15 to TRBJ1-4; the D gene is possibly TRBD1 (5 bases). Germline CDR1 reads LNHNV; CDR2 reads YYDKDF (reference sequence). The CDR3 spans 17 residues. V was trimmed by 1 base and J by 0 bases, leaving 12 bases between them. The CDR3 loop reads CATSRVGLPATNEKLFF. DNA for the CDR3: TGTGCCACCAGCAGAGTGGGACTTCCGGCAACTAATGAAAAACTGTTTTTT.

The CDR3 DNA reads TGTGCCAGCAGCTTAGTTCCGGGACAGCAAGAGACCCAGTACTTC. As protein: CASSLVPGQQETQYF. The V call is TRBV7-9, the J call TRBJ2-5; 7 positions agree with TRBD1. Per the germline V gene, CDR1 is SEHNR and CDR2 is FQNEAQ (reference sequence). The CDR3 extends over 15 amino acids. V gave up 1 base and J gave up 2 bases; unmatched junction bases: 4.

The gene calls are TRBV7-9 and TRBJ2-1; TRBD1 agrees at 7 bases. After removal of 5 bases from V and 5 bases from J, the junction contained 12 bases not matched to a gene. The CDR3 length is 16 residues. Per germline, CDR1 SEHNR and CDR2 FQNEAQ (reference sequence). CDR3 coding DNA: TGTGCCAGCAGCAACATCCAGAAGACAGGGAACAATGAGCAGTTCTTC. Translated: CASSNIQKTGNNEQFF.

CDR3 DNA: TGCGCCAGCACTACAAGGGACAGGAGGTTCGTGGGCTACACCTTC. Its translation: CASTTRDRRFVGYTF. The rearrangement links TRBV23-1 to TRBJ1-2; 8 bases line up with TRBD1. TRBV23-1 is identified as an open reading frame with a role that is uncertain. V gave up 7 bases and J gave up 8 bases; unmatched junction bases: 15. The CDR3 has 15 amino acids.

This sequence joins TRBV6-5 and TRBJ2-7; no definite D call. Trimming took off 7 bases at V and 4 bases at J, with 14 bases between the two ends. Germline assignment: CDR1 MNHEY and CDR2 SVGAGI. CDR3 length equals 13 residues. The CDR3 spells CASTHSLGYEQYF. The CDR3 DNA follows: TGTGCCAGCACCCACTCTTTGGGTTACGAGCAGTACTTC.

V usage is TRBV29-1 and J usage is TRBJ1-1; D not certain. Germline V lookup: CDR1 SQVTM, CDR2 ANQGSEA. V lost 5 bases to trimming and J lost 6 bases, with 16 bases between them. The CDR3 has 13 amino acids. The CDR3 spells CSVPSQGLAEAFF. In DNA, the CDR3 is TGCAGCGTTCCCTCACAAGGATTGGCTGAAGCTTTCTTT.

The gene calls are TRBV9 and TRBJ2-7, with 11 bases aligning to TRBD2. The V segment lost 4 bases and the J segment 2 bases; nucleotides outside the gene matches: 5. This CDR3 is 15 amino acids long. Germline values: CDR1 SGDLS, CDR2 YYNGEE. The CDR3 loop is CASSLASGGTYEQYF. The CDR3 DNA follows: TGTGCCAGCAGCCTTGCTAGCGGGGGGACCTACGAGCAGTACTTC.

V usage is TRBV30 and J usage is TRBJ1-5, with 8 bases matching TRBD1. Germline V lookup: CDR1 GTSNPN, CDR2 SVGIG (reference sequence). The CDR3 runs to 14 residues. With V trimmed by 4 bases and J by 6 bases, 8 bases remained unmatched. The CDR3 spells CAWTSGGAGQPQHF. In nucleotides, the CDR3 is TGTGCCTGGACCTCAGGGGGCGCCGGTCAGCCCCAGCATTTT.

V gene TRBV6-5 combines with J gene TRBJ2-4; D is ambiguous. With 8 bases removed from V and 0 bases from J, the gap between germline ends came to 14 bases. The CDR3 runs to 15 residues. Germline V gives CDR1 MNHEY, CDR2 SVGAGI. The CDR3 region is CASPLVFLAKNIQYF. CDR3 in DNA: TGTGCCAGCCCCCTTGTGTTCCTAGCCAAAAACATTCAGTACTTC.

The CDR3 DNA sequence: TGTGCCAGCAGGCCCGTGCTCTCGAACACTGAAGCTTTCTTT. The encoded protein is CASRPVLSNTEAFF. The chain recombines TRBV7-9 with TRBJ1-1; D is unresolved. Deletions cut 6 bases from V and 1 base from J, with 12 bases between. Germline values: CDR1 SEHNR, CDR2 FQNEAQ (reference sequence). The CDR3 sequence is 14 residues long.

The CDR3 coding sequence is TGTGCCAGCAGCCTCGGAGAGTCTAGCATTCGTGAGACCCAGTACTTC. It specifies CASSLGESSIRETQYF. V gene TRBV7-9 combines with J gene TRBJ2-5; tentatively, D is TRBD2 (5 bases). Per the germline V gene, CDR1 is SEHNR and CDR2 is FQNEAQ (reference sequence). This CDR3 spans 16 amino acids. The V gene lost 5 bases and the J gene lost 5 bases, with 21 bases spanning the gap. Combining the CDR3 with reference TRBV7-9 and TRBJ2-5 gives the whole variable domain DTGVSQNPRHKITKRGQNVTFRCDPISEHNRLYWYRQTLGQGPEFLTYFQNEAQLEKSRLLSDRFSAERPKGSFSTLEIQRTEQGDSAMYLCASSLGESSIRETQYFGPGTRLLVL.

The chain has TRBV15 and TRBJ1-1, with D perhaps matching TRBD1 (6 bases). V was cut by 0 bases and J by 1 base, with 12 bases left in between. The CDR3 length is 16 residues. CDR1 is LNHNV and CDR2 is YYDKDF in the germline V gene (reference sequence). CDR3 in DNA: TGTGCCACCAGCAGAGATAAAGGGACATGGAACACTGAAGCTTTCTTT. Protein sequence: CATSRDKGTWNTEAFF.

This sequence joins TRBV6-6 and TRBJ2-2; 10 bases agree with TRBD1. The V segment lost 4 bases and the J segment 6 bases; nucleotides outside the gene matches: 5. The CDR3 runs 15 residues. The germline CDR1 and CDR2 sequences are MNHNY and SVGAGI (reference sequence). Here the CDR3 reads CASSSHGQGAGELFF. The DNA for the CDR3 is TGTGCCAGCAGTTCCCACGGACAGGGGGCCGGGGAGCTGTTTTTT.

This rearrangement joins TRBV27 to TRBJ2-1, with 11 bases fitting TRBD2. V trimming: 3 bases; J trimming: 0 bases; junction bases outside the gene matches: 4. The CDR3 totals 17 residues. CDR1 and CDR2 (germline): MNHEY, SMNVEV (reference sequence). The DNA for the CDR3 is TGTGCCAGCAGTTTCATAGCGGGGGGGATCTCCTACAATGAGCAGTTCTTC. It specifies CASSFIAGGISYNEQFF.